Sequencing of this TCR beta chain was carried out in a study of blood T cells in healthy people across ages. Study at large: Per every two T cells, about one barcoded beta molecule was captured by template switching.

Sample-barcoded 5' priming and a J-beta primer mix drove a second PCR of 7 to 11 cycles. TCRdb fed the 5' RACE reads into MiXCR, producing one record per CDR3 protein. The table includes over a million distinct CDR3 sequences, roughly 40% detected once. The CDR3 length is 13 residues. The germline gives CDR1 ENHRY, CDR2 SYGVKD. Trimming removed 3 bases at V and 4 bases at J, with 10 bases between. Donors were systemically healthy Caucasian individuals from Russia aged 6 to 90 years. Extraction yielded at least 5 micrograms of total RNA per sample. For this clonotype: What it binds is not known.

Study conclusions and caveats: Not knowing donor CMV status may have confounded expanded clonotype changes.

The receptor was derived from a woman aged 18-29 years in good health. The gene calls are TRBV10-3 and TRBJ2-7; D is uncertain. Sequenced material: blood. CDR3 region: CAISEPLMYEQYF. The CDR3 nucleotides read TGTGCCATCAGTGAACCCTTAATGTACGAGCAGTACTTC.